The next 27 T cell receptor beta chains were all read from a single sample in a study of beta chain features in type 1 diabetes. Since all of the isolated RNA was reverse transcribed, expressed TCRB transcripts were what got sequenced. Some clones are missing from TCRdb's copy, which holds only in-frame ones; the method was immunoSEQ multiplex PCR. This sample has 150,000 or so clones, with approximately 9.8% found just once. Sequenced material: central memory CD4+ T cells from blood. The receptors were gathered from a woman aged 35 to 49 in good health.

This clone has only a few counts. This rearrangement joins TRBV2 to TRBJ2-7; D possibly corresponds to TRBD1 (5 bases). CDR3 length: 13 residues. The germline V and J ends were trimmed by 8 bases and 0 bases, with 11 bases remaining between them. The germline CDR1 and CDR2 sequences are SNHLY and FYNNEI. The CDR3 reads CASLHDSSYEQYF. The DNA of the CDR3 is TGTGCCAGCCTTCACGACAGCTCCTACGAGCAGTACTTC.

This clone was seen only a few times. The V gene is TRBV12-5, the J gene TRBJ2-1, with a weak D call TRBD2 (6 bases). The germline V gene has CDR1 LGHNT and CDR2 FRNRAP. Between the trimmed V and J ends, which lost 4 bases and 15 bases, there was a span of 16 bases. This CDR3 has 12 residues. The CDR3 DNA is TGTGCTAGTGGTTCCTCGGGAGTTTCGCCGTTCTTC. Its translation: CASGSSGVSPFF.

This clone was observed a few times. The gene calls are TRBV28 and TRBJ1-2, with a possible D match to TRBD1 (6 bases). V lost 6 bases to trimming and J lost 4 bases, with 12 bases between them. CDR3 length: 13 amino acids. Germline V gene sequence: CDR1 MDHEN, CDR2 SYDVKM. CDR3 in DNA: TGTGCCAGCAGATCACAGGGACCCTATGGCTACACCTTC. This encodes CASRSQGPYGYTF.

V usage is TRBV9 and J usage is TRBJ1-2; D is perhaps TRBD1 (5 bases). The germline V gene encodes CDR1 SGDLS and CDR2 YYNGEE. V lost 4 bases and J lost 8, with 18 bases in between. The CDR3 covers 14 residues. CDR3 protein: CASSQVSTVGGYTF. CDR3 nucleotides: TGTGCCAGCAGCCAAGTATCGACAGTGGGCGGCTACACCTTC.

The gene calls are TRBV5-1 and TRBJ1-1, with D unresolved. V lost 0 bases and J 1 base, leaving 10 bases between the germline ends. In germline, CDR1 is SGHRS, CDR2 YFSETQ. This CDR3 has 15 residues. The chain's CDR3 is CASSLEGGSNTEAFF. For the CDR3, the DNA is TGCGCCAGCAGCTTGGAAGGAGGGTCGAACACTGAAGCTTTCTTT.

In this sample, this clone turned up many times. This sequence joins TRBV7-2 and TRBJ2-7; D is perhaps TRBD2 (6 bases). CDR1 is SGHTA, CDR2 FQGNSA, per germline. Trimming removed 3 bases at V and 1 base at J, with 22 bases between. The CDR3 contains 18 residues. In nucleotides, the CDR3 is TGTGCCAGCAGCTTTAAGGCGCTCGAGGCGGGGTGGTCCTACGAGCAGTACTTC. It encodes CASSFKALEAGWSYEQYF.

This sequence joins TRBV6-1 and TRBJ2-2; maybe TRBD1 (7 bases). Deletions cut 2 bases from V and 5 bases from J, with 12 bases between. This CDR3 has 15 residues. The germline V gene encodes CDR1 MNHNS and CDR2 SASEGT. CDR3 loop: CASSEMTGTTGELFF. CDR3 sequence (DNA): TGTGCCAGCAGTGAAATGACAGGGACTACCGGGGAGCTGTTTTTT.

This clone was found a few times. The J gene is TRBJ2-5, the V gene TRBV5-4; 8 bases are a match to TRBD2. V shed 4 bases and J 0 bases; nucleotides not matched to a gene: 8. Looked up from germline, CDR1 is SGHNT and CDR2 is YYREEE (reference sequence). This CDR3 region has 16 residues. The DNA for the CDR3 is TGTGCCAGCAGCGCCACGGCGGGGGGATACCAAGAGACCCAGTACTTC. The encoded protein is CASSATAGGYQETQYF. Variable domain in full (rest from reference TRBV5-4 and TRBJ2-5): ETGVTQSPTHLIKTRGQQVTLRCSSQSGHNTVSWYQQALGQGPQFIFQYYREEENGRGNFPPRFSGLQFPNYSSELNVNALELDDSALYLCASSATAGGYQETQYFGPGTRLLVL.

This clone turned up a few times. The rearrangement links TRBV5-1 to TRBJ1-2; unclear D gene. The germline V gene has CDR1 SGHRS and CDR2 YFSETQ. The CDR3 consists of 14 residues. V lost 0 bases, J lost 2 bases, and 8 bases lay in between. CDR3 protein: CASSLDQVNYGYTF. CDR3 DNA sequence: TGCGCCAGCAGCTTGGATCAGGTGAACTATGGCTACACCTTC. Variable domain in full (rest from reference TRBV5-1 and TRBJ1-2): KAGVTQTPRYLIKTRGQQVTLSCSPISGHRSVSWYQQTPGQGLQFLFEYFSETQRNKGNFPGRFSGRQFSNSRSEMNVSTLELGDSALYLCASSLDQVNYGYTFGSGTRLTVV.

In nucleotides, the CDR3 is TGTGCCAGCAGCTTAGGGGTTTCGGGTAATGAGCAGTTCTTC. Protein product: CASSLGVSGNEQFF. V is TRBV7-6 and J is TRBJ2-1; D remains ambiguous. This CDR3 is 14 amino acids long. Germline V lookup: CDR1 SGHVS, CDR2 FNYEAQ. V dropped 1 base and J dropped 7 bases, with 11 bases sitting between them.

The chain has TRBV27 and TRBJ2-5; TRBD1 might be the D (6 bases). V dropped 5 bases and J dropped 9 bases, with 19 bases sitting between them. The germline gives CDR1 MNHEY, CDR2 SMNVEV (reference sequence). The CDR3 length is 14 residues. The chain's CDR3 is CASSTHTGSSAQYF. In nucleotides, the CDR3 is TGTGCCAGCAGTACCCACACAGGGTCGAGTGCCCAGTACTTC.

This clone was detected a few times. V gene TRBV2 combines with J gene TRBJ1-4; possibly TRBD1 for D (5 bases). Germline assignment: CDR1 SNHLY and CDR2 FYNNEI. V lost 7 bases and J 4 bases, leaving 16 bases between the germline ends. CDR3 length: 15 amino acids. The CDR3 bases are TGTGCCAGCACTGGGGGAGACGGGGGTAATGAAAAACTGTTTTTT. This encodes CASTGGDGGNEKLFF.

This clone was found a few times. The chain is built from TRBV10-3 and TRBJ1-1; D remains unclear. The germline V gene encodes CDR1 ENHRY and CDR2 SYGVKD. Deletions cut 10 bases from V and 2 bases from J, with 20 bases between. The CDR3 extends over 15 amino acids. CDR3 sequence reads: CASSSTVRTNTEAFF. The CDR3 DNA sequence: TGTGCCAGTTCCTCCACTGTCAGGACTAACACTGAAGCTTTCTTT.

J is TRBJ2-3 and V is TRBV5-1; TRBD2 matches 11 bases. V lost 4 bases to trimming and J lost 6 bases; unmatched junction nucleotides: 7. The V gene's germline CDR1 is SGHRS and CDR2 YFSETQ. The CDR3 contains 15 residues. The CDR3 loop reads CASSPGLAGMDTQYF. DNA of the CDR3: TGCGCCAGCAGCCCCGGACTAGCGGGTATGGATACGCAGTATTTT.

The chain recombines TRBV27 with TRBJ1-2, with 8 bases matching TRBD1. The CDR3 totals 14 residues. The ends lost 4 bases at V and 5 bases at J; junction bases unmatched: 6. Germline CDR1 reads MNHEY; CDR2 reads SMNVEV (reference sequence). The CDR3 sequence is CASSSDRGRYGYTF. In nucleotides, the CDR3 is TGTGCCAGCAGTTCAGACAGGGGAAGGTATGGCTACACCTTC.

This chain connects TRBV7-8 to TRBJ1-3, with 9 nucleotides matching TRBD1. The CDR3 runs to 19 residues. Germline V gene lookup returns CDR1 SGHVS and CDR2 FQNEAQ. V gave up 5 bases and J gave up 4 bases; unmatched junction bases: 18. The chain's CDR3 is CASSPPLRYRDRAGNTIYF. Here the CDR3 DNA reads TGTGCCAGCAGCCCCCCCCTCAGATACAGGGACAGGGCCGGAAACACCATATATTTT.

The rearrangement uses TRBV5-6 and TRBJ1-2; D is undetermined. The CDR3 has 12 amino acids. V was pared by 0 bases and J by 6 bases, with 6 bases between. CDR1 SGHDT and CDR2 YYEEEE come from the germline V gene. CDR3 coding DNA: TGTGCCAGCAGCTTGGGAGGGAATGGCTACACCTTC. This translates into CASSLGGNGYTF.

In its sample, this clone was seen a few times. V usage is TRBV27 and J usage is TRBJ1-2; D possibly corresponds to TRBD1 (6 bases). CDR3 length: 14 residues. V was trimmed by 4 bases and J by 4 bases, leaving 13 bases between them. Germline-derived CDR1 and CDR2 are MNHEY and SMNVEV (reference sequence). CDR3 nucleotides: TGTGCCAGCAGTTCGGGGGGCTCAGGCTATGGCTACACCTTC. It translates to CASSSGGSGYGYTF.

This clone was counted a few times. This chain joins TRBV19 and TRBJ1-3; D unclear. Germline V lookup: CDR1 LNHDA, CDR2 SQIVND (reference sequence). The germline V and J ends were trimmed by 5 bases and 4 bases, with 15 bases remaining between them. The CDR3 contains 15 residues. The CDR3 loop reads CASSDIAGNGNTIYF. In nucleotides, the CDR3 is TGTGCCAGTAGTGACATAGCGGGGAACGGAAACACCATATATTTT.

The genes are TRBV5-1 and TRBJ1-4; 7 positions match TRBD1. CDR1 and CDR2 from the germline V gene are SGHRS and YFSETQ. The junction had 5 bases not matched to a gene; V was cut back by 6 bases and J by 3 bases. This CDR3 has 14 residues. The CDR3 region is CASKTGWANEKLFF. The CDR3 DNA follows: TGCGCCAGCAAGACAGGGTGGGCTAATGAAAAACTGTTTTTT.

The CDR3 coding sequence is TGTGCCAGCAGCGGCGCGGGGACTTCTGGAAACACCATATATTTT. It is translated as CASSGAGTSGNTIYF. The V and J genes are TRBV6-6 and TRBJ1-3, with a possible D match to TRBD1 (5 bases). V was pared by 6 bases and J by 1 base, with 13 bases between. Germline V lookup: CDR1 MNHNY, CDR2 SVGAGI (reference sequence). The CDR3 sequence is 15 residues long.

This sequence joins TRBV5-1 and TRBJ1-6; no firm D call. V lost 1 base and J 8 bases, leaving 10 bases between the germline ends. Germline CDR1 reads SGHRS; CDR2 reads YFSETQ. The CDR3 runs to 14 residues. The CDR3 loop is CASSLWSVDSPLHF. CDR3 coding DNA: TGCGCCAGCAGCTTGTGGTCGGTGGATTCACCCCTCCACTTT.

This clone came up many times. V is TRBV4-1 and J is TRBJ2-7; 11 nucleotides agree with TRBD2. Trimming cost V 5 bases and J 11 bases; bases outside gene matches: 14. The germline V gene has CDR1 MGHRA and CDR2 YSYEKL. CDR3 size: 15 residues. DNA for the CDR3: TGCGCCAGCAGCTCCCTGACTAGCGGGGCCTTTCCCGAGTACTTC. It yields the protein CASSSLTSGAFPEYF.

The table lists this clone with many counts. V is TRBV5-6 and J is TRBJ2-7; the D gene is possibly TRBD2 (5 bases). CDR3 length equals 18 residues. V lost 4 bases, J lost 0 bases, and 23 bases lay in between. Germline lookup yields CDR1 SGHDT and CDR2 YYEEEE. The DNA for the CDR3 is TGTGCCAGCAGCCGGCGCGCGGGCGGAGCGGTGGCCTCCTACGAGCAGTACTTC. Amino acid sequence: CASSRRAGGAVASYEQYF.

This chain connects TRBV7-2 to TRBJ1-4; weak D call: TRBD1 (6 bases). V was cut by 4 bases and J by 10 bases, with 22 bases left in between. From germline, CDR1 is SGHTA and CDR2 FQGNSA. This CDR3 has 16 residues. CDR3 sequence: CASSSSMRGAGGKLFF. CDR3 DNA sequence: TGTGCCAGCAGCTCATCAATGCGGGGGGCGGGAGGAAAACTGTTTTTT. The entire variable domain, with the rest obtained from reference TRBV7-2 and TRBJ1-4, is as follows: GAGVSQSPSNKVTEKGKDVELRCDPISGHTALYWYRQSLGQGLEFLIYFQGNSAPDKSGLPSDRFSAERTGGSVSTLTIQRTQQEDSAVYLCASSSSMRGAGGKLFFGSGTQLSVL.

The chain employs TRBV6-5 and TRBJ2-7; 7 bases agree with TRBD1. The CDR3 contains 12 residues. The J segment lost 5 bases and the V segment lost 7 bases, leaving 5 bases of the junction unmatched. Per the germline V gene, CDR1 is MNHEY and CDR2 is SVGAGI. CDR3 DNA: TGTGCCAGCACCGACAGGGTCCACGAGCAGTACTTC. This gives the protein CASTDRVHEQYF.

This clone was recorded only once. The chain combines TRBV6-1 with TRBJ1-4, with D unresolved. There are 15 residues in the CDR3. Germline V lookup: CDR1 MNHNS, CDR2 SASEGT. V was trimmed by 6 bases and J by 7 bases, leaving 18 bases between them. CDR3: CASSLWRPAGEKLFF. CDR3 nucleotides: TGTGCCAGCAGCCTTTGGAGGCCAGCAGGTGAAAAACTGTTTTTT.